What follows are 21 T cell receptor beta chains derived from one specimen sequenced in a study of CD8 T cells in ankylosing spondylitis. TCRdb re-derived calls from the 5' RACE reads in MiXCR, one entry per CDR3 protein. The sample includes about 140,000 distinct CDR3 sequences, 5.5% to 7.5% of them seen just once. The sequencing sample was made of blood, either unsorted or a sorted T cell fraction (not recorded which). Receptors were obtained from a female donor with ankylosing spondylitis or in good health (not recorded which).

In its sample, this clonotype was seen many times. The V gene is TRBV20-1, the J gene TRBJ2-7, with a possible D match to TRBD1 (6 bases). The CDR3 totals 13 residues. Germline V CDR1 and CDR2: DFQATT, SNEGSKA (reference sequence). Between the trimmed V and J ends, which lost 6 bases and 6 bases, there was a span of 18 bases. In DNA, the CDR3 is TGCAGTGCGGAACGACAGGTTCGGGGCGAGCAGTACTTC. Its protein product is CSAERQVRGEQYF.

This clonotype was seen at least ten times. The chain employs TRBV5-5 and TRBJ1-1; perhaps TRBD1 as D (6 bases). Germline CDR1 is SGHKS and CDR2 is YYEKEE (reference sequence). V was trimmed by 3 bases and J by 2 bases, leaving 14 bases between them. The CDR3 covers 15 residues. CDR3 DNA sequence: TGTGCCAGCAGCTACAGGGTTTCCGCTAACACTGAAGCTTTCTTT. It encodes CASSYRVSANTEAFF.

This clonotype occurred many times. This chain links TRBV7-2 with TRBJ2-7, with 9 positions matching TRBD2. Germline V gene sequence: CDR1 SGHTA, CDR2 FQGNSA. The ends lost 5 bases at V and 6 bases at J; junction bases unmatched: 11. This CDR3 spans 15 amino acids. The CDR3 sequence is CASSEWRGGPSEQYF. The CDR3 region has the DNA TGTGCCAGCAGCGAGTGGCGGGGGGGCCCCTCCGAGCAGTACTTC.

This chain connects TRBV5-1 to TRBJ1-1; weak D call: TRBD1 (6 bases). The CDR3 length is 15 residues. The V end lost 2 bases, the J end lost 4 bases, and 15 bases lay between the germline ends. Germline values: CDR1 SGHRS, CDR2 YFSETQ. The CDR3 protein is CASSLSGAPVTEAFF. The CDR3 DNA reads as TGCGCCAGCAGCTTATCAGGGGCGCCAGTCACTGAAGCTTTCTTT.

This sequence joins TRBV11-2 and TRBJ2-5; TRBD2 agrees at 7 bases. V lost 6 bases, J lost 4 bases, and 8 bases stayed unmatched. CDR1 is SGHAT, CDR2 FQNNGV, per germline. This CDR3 has 14 residues. This CDR3 is CASSFTGTIETQYF. For the CDR3, the DNA is TGTGCCAGCAGTTTTACCGGGACTATAGAGACCCAGTACTTC.

This clonotype was picked up many times. This CDR3 reads CSVTVGQASTGELFF. As DNA, the CDR3 is TGCAGCGTAACCGTGGGGCAGGCCAGCACCGGGGAGCTGTTTTTT. This rearrangement joins TRBV29-1 to TRBJ2-2, with a possible D match to TRBD1 (5 bases). Between the trimmed V and J ends, which lost 6 bases and 4 bases, there was a span of 18 bases. From germline, CDR1 is SQVTM and CDR2 ANQGSEA. The CDR3 contains 15 residues.

This clonotype was detected many times. The chain couples TRBV5-1 to TRBJ2-1, with 9 bases matching TRBD2. There are 14 residues in the CDR3. CDR1 and CDR2 from the germline V gene are SGHRS and YFSETQ. V shed 5 bases and J 5 bases; nucleotides not matched to a gene: 5. The chain's CDR3 is CASSKAGGDNEQFF. For the CDR3, the DNA is TGCGCCAGCAGTAAGGCGGGGGGGGACAATGAGCAGTTCTTC.

There are many counts of this clonotype. This chain connects TRBV14 to TRBJ1-2; D is possibly TRBD1 (6 bases). Germline V CDR1 and CDR2: SGHDN, FVKESK. The V and J ends lost 1 base and 0 bases respectively, with 15 bases between them. CDR3 length: 17 amino acids. The CDR3 DNA sequence: TGTGCCAGCAGCCAAGGATGGGGGGCTCGGTCTAACTATGGCTACACCTTC. Amino acid sequence: CASSQGWGARSNYGYTF.

This clonotype has a count of ten or more. The J gene is TRBJ1-2, the V gene TRBV5-1, with D perhaps matching TRBD1 (6 bases). Trimming took off 4 bases at V and 2 bases at J, with 12 bases between the two ends. Germline CDR1 SGHRS, CDR2 YFSETQ. CDR3 size: 14 residues. CDR3 coding DNA: TGCGCCAGCAGCGAGACTCAGGGGAACTATGGCTACACCTTC. Its translation: CASSETQGNYGYTF.

This clonotype was observed at least ten times. This chain connects TRBV5-1 to TRBJ1-1, with D possibly TRBD1 on 5 matching bases. The germline CDR1 and CDR2 sequences are SGHRS and YFSETQ. Trimming left V 2 bases short and J 5 bases short, with 16 bases between. CDR3 length equals 15 residues. CDR3: CASSFFGAWDTEAFF. In nucleotides, the CDR3 is TGCGCCAGCAGCTTCTTCGGGGCGTGGGATACTGAAGCTTTCTTT.

Concerning this clonotype: A much more abundant neighbour one base away suggests this may be a read error. This chain uses TRBV7-2 with TRBJ2-2; D is undetermined. The CDR3 has 16 amino acids. Germline V CDR1 and CDR2: SGHTA, FQGNSA. V was pared by 5 bases and J by 8 bases, with 21 bases between. This CDR3 is CASSPAVVGYGGELFF. CDR3 coding DNA: TGTGCCAGCAGCCCCGCTGTTGTCGGCTATGGGGGGGAGCTGTTTTTT.

In its sample, this clonotype was seen a few times. The J gene is TRBJ2-7, the V gene TRBV27; possibly TRBD1 or TRBD2 for D (5 bases each). The germline V gene has CDR1 MNHEY and CDR2 SMNVEV (reference sequence). The CDR3 is 15 amino acids. V gave up 6 bases and J gave up 3 bases, with 18 bases separating them. The CDR3 region has the DNA TGTGCCAGCAGCCTACGACGGGGCCGTGTCTACGAGCAGTACTTC. This gives the protein CASSLRRGRVYEQYF.

This clonotype was observed a few times. The chain uses TRBV6-5 and TRBJ1-1, with a weak D call TRBD1 (5 bases). V dropped 5 bases and J dropped 4 bases, with 11 bases sitting between them. Per germline, CDR1 MNHEY and CDR2 SVGAGI. The CDR3 has 13 amino acids. The CDR3 region is CASSATGGTEAFF. For the CDR3, the DNA is TGTGCCAGCAGTGCCACCGGGGGCACTGAAGCTTTCTTT.

Ten or more counts support this clonotype. The chain links TRBV5-5 to TRBJ1-6; 7 nucleotides agree with TRBD1. With 4 bases clipped from V and 9 bases from J, the junction kept 10 bases outside the gene matches. This CDR3 region has 15 residues. The germline V gene has CDR1 SGHKS and CDR2 YYEKEE (reference sequence). CDR3 nucleotide sequence: TGTGCCAGCAGCGGCAACCGGGACAGTAGTTCACCCCTCCACTTT. Amino acid sequence: CASSGNRDSSSPLHF. The whole variable domain, filled in from reference TRBV5-5 and TRBJ1-6, reads DAGVTQSPTHLIKTRGQQVTLRCSPISGHKSVSWYQQVLGQGPQFIFQYYEKEERGRGNFPDRFSARQFPNYSSELNVNALLLGDSALYLCASSGNRDSSSPLHFGNGTRLTVT.

This clonotype was counted many times. J is TRBJ2-7 and V is TRBV12-3 or TRBV12-4; 14 nucleotides match TRBD2. This CDR3 is 13 amino acids long. V shed 4 bases, J shed 9 bases, and the junction held 2 bases outside the gene matches. DNA of the CDR3: TGTGCCAGCAGTTCGGGACTAGCGGGGGTGCAGTACTTC. Residues: CASSSGLAGVQYF.

This clonotype was observed at least ten times. The rearrangement uses TRBV2 and TRBJ2-1; 8 positions agree with TRBD2. This CDR3 comprises 13 residues. Trimming took 7 bases from V and 7 from J; bases not matched to a gene: 6. CDR1 is SNHLY and CDR2 is FYNNEI in the germline V gene. The CDR3 DNA follows: TGTGCCAGCATACGGGGGGGCAGAAATGAGCAGTTCTTC. Amino acids: CASIRGGRNEQFF.

In this sample, this clonotype turned up a few times. This chain connects TRBV2 to TRBJ2-3; TRBD2 matches at 8 bases. V was pared by 0 bases and J by 1 base, with 6 bases of the junction left unmatched. This CDR3 region has 17 residues. Looked up from germline, CDR1 is SNHLY and CDR2 is FYNNEI. The CDR3 spells CASSEAGSGVRTDTQYF. The CDR3, as DNA: TGTGCCAGCAGTGAAGCCGGTAGCGGGGTCCGCACAGATACGCAGTATTTT.

This clonotype was seen a few times. The CDR3 bases are TGCAGCGTTGTCCAGGGGCTTTTGTATGGCTACACCTTC. Amino acid sequence: CSVVQGLLYGYTF. The chain couples TRBV29-1 to TRBJ1-2; tentative D call: TRBD1 (6 bases). This CDR3 region has 13 residues. Germline V CDR1 and CDR2: SQVTM, ANQGSEA. The V and J ends lost 4 bases and 5 bases respectively, with 14 bases between them. Variable domain in full (rest from reference TRBV29-1 and TRBJ1-2): SAVISQKPSRDICQRGTSLTIQCQVDSQVTMMFWYRQQPGQSLTLIATANQGSEATYESGFVIDKFPISRPNLTFSTLTVSNMSPEDSSIYLCSVVQGLLYGYTFGSGTRLTVV.

This clonotype was seen many times. The rearrangement links TRBV12-5 to TRBJ2-7; no clear D gene. There are 15 residues in the CDR3. V was trimmed by 2 bases and J by 1 base, leaving 12 bases between them. Germline V CDR1 and CDR2: LGHNT, FRNRAP. CDR3 loop: CASGLSSLRSYEQYF. The CDR3 nucleotides are TGTGCTAGTGGTTTGTCGTCTTTGAGATCCTACGAGCAGTACTTC. The full variable domain, in which reference TRBV12-5 and TRBJ2-7 provide the parts outside the CDR3, is DARVTQTPRHKVTEMGQEVTMRCQPILGHNTVFWYRQTMMQGLELLAYFRNRAPLDDSGMPKDRFSAEMPDATLATLKIQPSEPRDSAVYFCASGLSSLRSYEQYFGPGTRLTVT.

This clonotype occurred many times. V usage is TRBV6-5 and J usage is TRBJ1-5; D ambiguous. The length of the CDR3 is 16 residues. Germline V gives CDR1 MNHEY, CDR2 SVGAGI. V was cut by 0 bases and J by 0 bases, with 9 bases left in between. The CDR3 is CASSYSRLGSNQPQHF. DNA of the CDR3: TGTGCCAGCAGTTACTCGAGGCTGGGTAGCAATCAGCCCCAGCATTTT.

This clonotype was recorded at least ten times. This chain uses TRBV7-3 with TRBJ2-3; the D is unclear. The germline CDR1 and CDR2 sequences are SGHTA and FQGTGA. Trimming cost V 10 bases and J 0 bases, with 11 bases left between them. This CDR3 is 13 amino acids long. This CDR3 is CATGPGSTDTQYF. CDR3 coding DNA: TGTGCCACCGGGCCCGGGAGCACAGATACGCAGTATTTT.